The next 7 T cell receptor beta chains were all read from a single sample in a study of blood T cell repertoires in COVID-19. TCRdb's copy holds only in-frame clones and misses some; the assay was immunoSEQ multiplex PCR. The sample carries around 200,000 clones, 75% to 90% recorded once. What was sequenced was PBMCs or T cells enriched from blood (not recorded which). The receptor source for this set is a man aged 35 to 55 who had recovered from COVID-19.

The rearrangement links TRBV7-9 to TRBJ2-5; no clear D. The length of the CDR3 is 15 residues. From germline, CDR1 is SEHNR and CDR2 FQNEAQ (reference sequence). V was shortened by 1 base and J by 0 bases, with 9 bases between the two germline ends. Here the CDR3 DNA reads TGTGCCAGCAGCTTAGTCCTCGAGTACCAAGAGACCCAGTACTTC. Its protein is CASSLVLEYQETQYF.

This sequence joins TRBV13 and TRBJ1-1, with TRBD1 matching 11 bases. Germline CDR1 is PRHDT and CDR2 is FYEKMQ (reference sequence). The CDR3 sequence is 14 residues long. J lost 6 bases, V lost 4 bases, and 4 bases had no gene match. CDR3 coding DNA: TGTGCCAGCAGCTCGGGACAGGGGGTAGCTGAAGCTTTCTTT. Translated: CASSSGQGVAEAFF.

This rearrangement joins TRBV3-1 (or the pseudogene TRBV3-2) to TRBJ1-3; tentatively, D is TRBD1 (6 bases). In germline, CDR1 is LGHDT, CDR2 YNNKEL (reference sequence). This CDR3 has 17 residues. V was shortened by 4 bases and J by 0 bases, with 16 bases between the two germline ends. The CDR3 is CASSPYNDRNSGNTIYF. The CDR3 DNA sequence: TGTGCCAGCAGCCCGTATAACGACAGGAACTCTGGAAACACCATATATTTT.

The J gene is TRBJ2-1, the V gene TRBV30; no reliable D call. This CDR3 comprises 13 residues. V dropped 2 bases and J dropped 5 bases, with 10 bases sitting between them. CDR1 and CDR2 from the germline V gene are GTSNPN and SVGIG (reference sequence). Here the CDR3 DNA reads TGTGCCTGGAGTCAGACACCTAACAATGAGCAGTTCTTC. It translates to CAWSQTPNNEQFF. Based on the CDR3 plus reference TRBV30 and TRBJ2-1, the full variable domain is SQTIHQWPATLVQPVGSPLSLECTVEGTSNPNLYWYRQAAGRGLQLLFYSVGIGQISSEVPQNLSASRPQDRQFILSSKKLLLSDSGFYLCAWSQTPNNEQFFGPGTRLTVL.

The gene calls are TRBV7-8 and TRBJ2-3; 8 bases fit TRBD1. CDR1 is SGHVS, CDR2 FQNEAQ, per germline. The CDR3 loop spans 15 amino acids. J was trimmed by 3 bases and V by 6 bases; bases with no gene match: 8. The CDR3 bases are TGTGCCAGCAGTTCCGGACAGGGAGATACAGATACGCAGTATTTT. Translating gives CASSSGQGDTDTQYF.

V is TRBV7-2 and J is TRBJ2-7; TRBD2 matches 12 bases. V was pared by 5 bases and J by 7 bases, with 12 bases of the junction left unmatched. The CDR3 length is 16 residues. Germline loops: CDR1 SGHTA, CDR2 FQGNSA. CDR3 nucleotide sequence: TGTGCCAGCAGCCCGATGACTAGCGGGAGAGCTGGTGAGCAGTACTTC. It specifies CASSPMTSGRAGEQYF.

This sequence joins TRBV14 and TRBJ1-1; 9 bases are shared with TRBD1. The junction had 4 bases not matched to a gene; V was cut back by 2 bases and J by 6 bases. Germline V lookup: CDR1 SGHDN, CDR2 FVKESK. This CDR3 has 14 residues. The CDR3 bases are TGTGCCAGCAGCCAAAGGGGGGACAGGGCTGAAGCTTTCTTT. Amino acids: CASSQRGDRAEAFF.